These T cell receptor beta chains were read from a single sample in a study of Graves' ophthalmopathy and Graves' hyperthyroidism. Each CDR3 protein gets one entry after TCRdb re-called the multiplex PCR reads with MiXCR. The sample gives 200,000 to 300,000 distinct CDR3 sequences, 40% to 50% of which show up once; more than 45% is in the top ten. Material: peripheral blood. These receptors were obtained from an adult man with Graves' ophthalmopathy. Each CDR3 is given without its conserved first and last residue. The order of the fields is V gene, CDR3 length, D gene, J gene, CDR3 protein. D genes are given only for firm matches.

TRBV12-3/TRBV12-4	13	-	TRBJ2-7	ASSPSGLSSYEQY
TRBV7-3	12	-	TRBJ1-2	ASSSAGQGYGYT
TRBV6-6	11	-	TRBJ1-1	ASRPDPGTEAF
TRBV6-5	12	-	TRBJ1-6	ASSFWEGNSPLH
TRBV5-5	13	TRBD2	TRBJ2-7	ASRATSGGSYEQY
TRBV25-1	14	TRBD1	TRBJ1-2	ASSELGSQGYYGYT
TRBV7-2	14	-	TRBJ2-7	ASSWGTSSLSYEQY
TRBV7-9	11	-	TRBJ2-7	ASSFVGNYEQY
TRBV12-3/TRBV12-4	12	-	TRBJ1-1	ASSRPTLNTEAF
TRBV29-1	10	-	TRBJ1-1	GGGGMNTEAF
TRBV7-9	12	-	TRBJ1-3	ASRHEGSGNTIY
TRBV7-9	15	-	TRBJ2-7	ASSLGDGGLLGYEQY
TRBV10-3	15	TRBD2	TRBJ2-2	AISESLVAGDAGELF
TRBV7-9	13	-	TRBJ1-1	ASSLDGRVNTEAF
TRBV4-1	13	TRBD1	TRBJ2-7	ASSLQGTGYHEQY
TRBV10-3	13	-	TRBJ1-5	ASSSLGRGNQPQH
TRBV15	13	TRBD1	TRBJ1-2	ATSTGTGGDYGYT
TRBV2	14	-	TRBJ1-5	ASSLLGQGGNQPQH
TRBV7-3	14	TRBD2	TRBJ2-5	ASSRGLADPQETQY
TRBV2	13	TRBD1	TRBJ1-3	ASSTWGQGGNTIY
TRBV5-1	11	-	TRBJ1-2	ASSLDGYYGYT
TRBV11-2	13	-	TRBJ2-7	ASSLSRVESYEQY